This entry describes one T cell receptor beta chain. What it binds is unknown. The data originate from a study of response to subunit inactivated influenza vaccine. Study results and caveats: Authors suggested that a seasonal influenza vaccination recruits few new T cells each time.

TCRdb called the RT-PCR reads again in MiXCR, with one record for every CDR3 protein. The table lists a few hundred thousand distinct CDR3 sequences, around a fifth of them singletons. This CDR3 region has 17 residues. V gave up 0 bases and J gave up 5 bases; unmatched junction bases: 9. Germline V gene data show CDR1 as SGHDT and CDR2 as YYEEEE. The clonotype was recovered from a man aged 45 to 75 who received an inactivated influenza vaccine. The chain links TRBV5-6 to TRBJ2-2; 8 nucleotides agree with TRBD2. Specimen: PBMCs from blood, collected less than 22 months after vaccination. The CDR3 coding sequence is TGTGCCAGCAGCTTGGCCCCAAGCGGGAGTGTTACCGGGGAGCTGTTTTTT. Encoded protein: CASSLAPSGSVTGELFF.